The rows below give T cell receptor beta chains drawn from one sample of a study of cytomegalovirus exposure and HLA in healthy donors. This table comes from immunoSEQ multiplex PCR, and its TCRdb copy is limited to in-frame clones, with some not included. The data contain about 200,000 clones, under 90% of them singletons. Sequenced material: PBMCs. Receptor source: a boy aged 2 to 9 in good health and CMV-seronegative. CDR3s include the opening cysteine and the closing phenylalanine or tryptophan. D genes are given only for firm matches. Some rows mark clone size as missing; the rest say once, few, many or name a class of expanded clone.

J | D | V | size | CDR3 | DNA
TRBJ2-3 | TRBD2 | TRBV27 | NA | CASSLAGALTAQYF | TGTGCCAGCAGTCTAGCGGGGGCTCTTACTGCGCAGTATTTT
TRBJ2-7 | TRBD1 | TRBV27 | NA | CASSVRQGILYEQYF | TGTGCCAGCAGTGTGCGACAGGGAATATTATACGAGCAGTACTTC
TRBJ1-2 | NA | TRBV7-2 | NA | CASSSDRRSNYGYTF | TGTGCCAGCAGCTCGGACAGACGATCGAACTATGGCTACACCTTC
TRBJ2-1 | TRBD2 | TRBV29-1 | NA | CSVGLAGGHYNEQFF | TGCAGCGTTGGACTAGCGGGGGGGCACTACAATGAGCAGTTCTTC
TRBJ1-4 | NA | TRBV6-1 | NA | CASSVASGGANEKLFF | TGTGCCAGCAGTGTGGCCTCCGGCGGGGCCAATGAAAAACTGTTTTTT
TRBJ1-2 | TRBD1 | TRBV10-3 | NA | CATGDRESGYTF | TGTGCCACTGGGGACAGGGAGAGTGGCTACACCTTC
TRBJ2-4 | TRBD2 | TRBV4-2 | NA | CASSQGSAGGENIQYF | TGTGCCAGCAGCCAAGGCTCGGCGGGGGGCGAAAACATTCAGTACTTC
TRBJ2-7 | TRBD2 | TRBV7-2 | NA | CASSVTSGGALEQYF | TGTGCCAGCAGCGTAACTAGCGGGGGGGCCCTCGAGCAGTACTTC
TRBJ2-7 | NA | TRBV9 | NA | CASSVGSGSYEQYF | TGTGCCAGCAGCGTAGGATCAGGGTCCTACGAGCAGTACTTC
TRBJ1-4 | NA | TRBV5-1 | NA | CASSIGVSNEKLFF | TGCGCCAGCAGCATCGGAGTTTCTAATGAAAAACTGTTTTTT
TRBJ1-6 | NA | TRBV7-9 | NA | CASTSYNLNSPLHF | TGTGCCAGCACCTCTTACAATTTAAATTCACCCCTCCACTTT
TRBJ1-1 | NA | TRBV5-1 | NA | CASSLGSRTTEAFF | TGCGCCAGCAGCTTGGGCTCCCGCACTACGGAAGCTTTCTTT
TRBJ2-3 | NA | TRBV5-1 | few | CASSLGAPRDTQYF | TGCGCCAGCAGCTTGGGGGCCCCACGAGATACGCAGTATTTT
TRBJ2-7 | TRBD2 | TRBV11-2 | NA | CASSLVRGRTYEQYF | TGTGCCAGCAGCTTAGTTCGCGGGAGAACCTACGAGCAGTACTTC
TRBJ2-7 | TRBD1 | TRBV4-2 | NA | CASSQDMADRAYEQYF | TGTGCCAGCAGCCAAGATATGGCGGACAGGGCCTACGAGCAGTACTTC
TRBJ2-3 | NA | TRBV4-1 | NA | CASSQDWGELGDTQYF | TGCGCCAGCAGCCAAGATTGGGGGGAGTTGGGGGATACGCAGTATTTT
TRBJ2-2 | NA | TRBV5-4 | once | CASSLAGGAPGELFF | TGTGCCAGCAGCTTGGCCGGTGGGGCCCCCGGGGAGCTGTTTTTT
TRBJ2-1 | NA | TRBV4-3 | NA | CASSQGGLPADEQFF | TGCGCCAGCAGCCAAGGCGGCCTCCCGGCGGATGAGCAGTTCTTC
TRBJ2-1 | TRBD2 | TRBV18 | NA | CASSPSTGTNSNNEQFF | TGTGCCAGCTCACCATCAACCGGGACTAACTCCAACAATGAGCAGTTCTTC
TRBJ1-1 | TRBD1 | TRBV11-2 | NA | CASSPETGVDTEAFF | TGTGCCAGCAGTCCCGAGACAGGGGTTGACACTGAAGCTTTCTTT
TRBJ2-7 | TRBD1 | TRBV27 | NA | CASSFQAGQGANEQYF | TGTGCCAGCAGTTTTCAGGCGGGACAGGGGGCGAACGAGCAGTACTTC
TRBJ2-3 | TRBD2 | TRBV7-2 | NA | CASSLKRPSGGPSTDTQYF | TGTGCCAGCAGCTTAAAGCGTCCTAGCGGGGGACCTAGCACAGATACGCAGTATTTT
TRBJ1-1 | NA | TRBV4-3 | once | CASSQASPVGSNTEAFF | TGCGCCAGCAGCCAGGCCAGTCCCGTGGGCTCGAACACTGAAGCTTTCTTT
TRBJ2-3 | NA | TRBV5-1 | NA | CASRTSPIQTDTQYF | TGCGCCAGCAGAACGTCCCCCATACAGACAGATACGCAGTATTTT
TRBJ1-1 | NA | TRBV5-6 | NA | CASSLARVQAAEAFF | TGTGCCAGCAGCTTGGCCAGGGTACAGGCTGCTGAAGCTTTCTTT
TRBJ2-7 | TRBD2 | TRBV4-3 | NA | CASSQASGGAREQYF | TGCGCCAGCAGCCAAGCTAGCGGGGGGGCTCGGGAGCAGTACTTC
TRBJ2-1 | NA | TRBV13 | NA | CASRDTGSRSYNEQFF | TGTGCCAGTCGGGACACTGGATCTCGCTCCTACAATGAGCAGTTCTTC
TRBJ1-5 | TRBD1 | TRBV7-9 | NA | CASSFSDRGDQPQHF | TGTGCCAGCAGCTTCTCGGACAGGGGAGATCAGCCCCAGCATTTT
TRBJ2-7 | TRBD2 | TRBV4-1 | NA | CASSLFPSGGAEQYF | TGCGCCAGCAGCCTCTTCCCTAGCGGGGGGGCCGAGCAGTACTTC
TRBJ2-7 | TRBD1 | TRBV4-3 | NA | CASSQEVSRDRVSYEQYF | TGCGCCAGCAGCCAAGAAGTATCCCGGGACAGGGTCTCCTACGAGCAGTACTTC
TRBJ2-5 | TRBD2 | TRBV2 | NA | CASSEAKGGGGLQETQYF | TGTGCCAGCAGTGAAGCGAAGGGAGGCGGGGGGCTCCAAGAGACCCAGTACTTC
TRBJ1-6 | NA | TRBV10-2 | NA | CASSTGGYSPLHF | TGCGCCAGCAGTACGGGGGGCTATTCACCCCTCCACTTT
TRBJ1-4 | TRBD1 | TRBV6-4 | NA | CASLTGNDEKLFF | TGTGCCAGCTTGACAGGGAATGATGAAAAACTGTTTTTT
TRBJ1-1 | NA | TRBV11-2 | few | CASSLTSQGGTEAFF | TGTGCCAGCAGCTTAACGTCGCAGGGTGGTACTGAAGCTTTCTTT
TRBJ2-7 | NA | TRBV27 | NA | CASSLAQGSYEQYF | TGTGCCAGCAGTTTAGCACAGGGAAGCTACGAGCAGTACTTC
TRBJ2-1 | TRBD1 | TRBV11-3 | NA | CASSSGQGAYNEQFF | TGTGCCAGCAGCTCTGGACAGGGGGCGTACAATGAGCAGTTCTTC
TRBJ2-2 | NA | TRBV7-9 | once | CASSLGQGRATGELFF | TGTGCCAGCAGCTTAGGCCAGGGAAGGGCGACCGGGGAGCTGTTTTTT
TRBJ2-7 | NA | TRBV6-7 | NA | CANPRLEPSYEQYF | TGTGCCAATCCACGACTAGAACCCTCCTACGAGCAGTACTTC
TRBJ2-5 | NA | TRBV7-2 | NA | CASSLDRLRETQYF | TGTGCCAGCAGCCTTGACAGGCTGAGAGAGACCCAGTACTTC
TRBJ2-5 | TRBD1 | TRBV6-5 | NA | CASSYGRGQETQYF | TGTGCCAGCAGTTACGGCAGGGGGCAAGAGACCCAGTACTTC
TRBJ2-7 | NA | TRBV4-2 | NA | CASSQDRTINEQYF | TGTGCCAGCAGCCAAGATAGGACAATCAACGAGCAGTACTTC
TRBJ2-2 | TRBD2 | TRBV11-2 | NA | CASSRGAGGLLGAGELFF | TGTGCCAGCAGCCGGGGAGCGGGGGGGCTCTTAGGGGCCGGGGAGCTGTTTTTT
TRBJ2-7 | TRBD1 | TRBV27 | NA | CASSFSPGQPYEQYF | TGTGCCAGCAGTTTTTCCCCGGGACAGCCCTACGAGCAGTACTTC
TRBJ2-2 | TRBD1 | TRBV7-2 | NA | CASSGTENTGELFF | TGTGCCAGCAGTGGGACAGAGAACACCGGGGAGCTGTTTTTT
TRBJ1-1 | TRBD1 | TRBV11-2 | NA | CASIPWETGLDTEAFF | TGTGCCAGCATCCCGTGGGAGACAGGGTTAGACACTGAAGCTTTCTTT
TRBJ2-1 | TRBD1 | TRBV9 | NA | CASSVGTAAYNEQFF | TGTGCCAGCAGCGTGGGGACAGCGGCCTACAATGAGCAGTTCTTC
TRBJ1-1 | TRBD1 | TRBV29-1 | NA | CSTSQTGGTEAFF | TGCAGCACATCTCAAACAGGGGGCACTGAAGCTTTCTTT
TRBJ1-3 | TRBD1 | TRBV9 | NA | CASGLGTGLGNTIYF | TGTGCCAGCGGCCTGGGGACAGGGCTTGGAAACACCATATATTTT
TRBJ1-1 | TRBD1 | TRBV18 | NA | CASSPPQGARGTEAFF | TGTGCCAGCTCACCACCCCAGGGGGCGAGAGGCACTGAAGCTTTCTTT
TRBJ2-2 | NA | TRBV4-1 | NA | CASSQEGVLFF | TGCGCCAGCAGCCAAGAGGGCGTGCTGTTTTTT
TRBJ1-2 | NA | TRBV15 | once | CATSRDRGMGGYTF | TGTGCCACCAGCAGAGATCGGGGGATGGGAGGCTACACCTTC
TRBJ1-2 | TRBD1 | TRBV10-3 | NA | CAISGQGYYGYTF | TGTGCCATCAGTGGACAGGGCTACTATGGCTACACCTTC
TRBJ2-1 | TRBD1 | TRBV10-3 | few | CAAGTGGIEQFF | TGTGCCGCCGGCACAGGGGGTATTGAGCAGTTCTTC
TRBJ1-1 | NA | TRBV6-5 | NA | CASSLRTALNTEAFF | TGTGCCAGCAGTCTTCGGACAGCCTTGAACACTGAAGCTTTCTTT
TRBJ2-5 | NA | TRBV7-9 | NA | CASSLRRPNRGQETQYF | TGTGCCAGCAGCTTACGAAGGCCTAATAGGGGACAAGAGACCCAGTACTTC
TRBJ2-5 | TRBD1 | TRBV7-6 | NA | CASSLERTGGETQYF | TGTGCCAGCAGCTTAGAGCGGACAGGGGGAGAGACCCAGTACTTC
TRBJ2-2 | TRBD2 | TRBV5-6 | NA | CASSSKRLAGEIGELFF | TGTGCCAGCAGCTCCAAACGACTAGCGGGGGAAATCGGGGAGCTGTTTTTT
TRBJ2-1 | NA | TRBV7-2 | few | CASSPRPNEQFF | TGTGCCAGCAGCCCCCGTCCCAATGAGCAGTTCTTC
TRBJ2-1 | TRBD1 | TRBV6-1 | few | CASMVGTDLNEQFF | TGTGCCAGCATGGTCGGGACAGACCTCAATGAGCAGTTCTTC
TRBJ2-7 | NA | TRBV19 | few | CASSNGIARGTEQYF | TGTGCCAGTAGTAATGGAATAGCTAGGGGCACCGAGCAGTACTTC